These T cell receptor beta chains were read from a single sample in a study of blood T cell repertoires in COVID-19. Clones were read by immunoSEQ multiplex PCR, and TCRdb kept only the in-frame ones, dropping some. In the table there are roughly 250,000 clones, around four fifths of which are singletons. Sequenced sample: peripheral blood. Receptors were obtained from a woman aged 60-75 years with active or convalescent COVID-19. The CDR3 runs from the conserved cysteine through the conserved F or W. D genes are given only for firm matches. For some rows the clone size is stated as once, few or many, or as a class when expanded; others skip it.

CDR3nt | CDR3aa | v_gene | d_gene | abundance | j_gene
TGTGCCAGCAGCCTCCGGTCCAACACAGATACGCAGTATTTT | CASSLRSNTDTQYF | TRBV6-2/TRBV6-3 | NA | NA | TRBJ2-3
TGTGCCAGCTCACCCATAACCACCGGGACAGGGAATGAAAAACTGTTTTTT | CASSPITTGTGNEKLFF | TRBV18 | TRBD1 | NA | TRBJ1-4
TGTGCCAGCAGCCTTTGGACAGGGCCCCGGGAGCTGTTTTTT | CASSLWTGPRELFF | TRBV11-1 | TRBD1 | NA | TRBJ2-2
TGTGCCAGCCGCCCCGGGACAGGGAACACTGAAGCTTTCTTT | CASRPGTGNTEAFF | TRBV6-4 | TRBD1 | NA | TRBJ1-1
TGCGCCAGCAGCCGTTCCGGGACTAGCGGGCCCTGGGGCACAGGGTTGTTCTTC | CASSRSGTSGPWGTGLFF | TRBV4-1 | TRBD2 | NA | TRBJ2-1
TGTGCCAGCAGCGCCCCGGGCAGGGGGGAAAATGAGCAGTTCTTC | CASSAPGRGENEQFF | TRBV9 | NA | NA | TRBJ2-1
TGTGCCAGCAGCTTAGATCTGACAGGAAAACCCTATGGCTACACCTTC | CASSLDLTGKPYGYTF | TRBV11-3 | NA | NA | TRBJ1-2
TGCAGTGCTAGTACCCAGGGCGGTAACTATGGCTACACCTTC | CSASTQGGNYGYTF | TRBV20-1 | NA | NA | TRBJ1-2
TGTGCCATCAGTGGACAGTACGAGCAGTACTTC | CAISGQYEQYF | TRBV10-3 | NA | NA | TRBJ2-7
TGTGCCAGCGTAACGCAACCGCGGGTGCGTAGCAATCAGCCCCAGCATTTT | CASVTQPRVRSNQPQHF | TRBV21-1 | NA | once | TRBJ1-5
TGTGCCAGCAGACTAACAGGAGCTAACTATGGCTACACCTTC | CASRLTGANYGYTF | TRBV6-5 | NA | NA | TRBJ1-2
TGCGCCAGCAGCCCCACCGAAGGGGGTGGAACCGGGGAGCTGTTTTTT | CASSPTEGGGTGELFF | TRBV5-1 | NA | NA | TRBJ2-2
TGTGCCAGCAGTTTACAAGGCAGGGAACATTCACCCCTCCACTTT | CASSLQGREHSPLHF | TRBV27 | NA | NA | TRBJ1-6
TGTGCCAGCAGCACCCCTTACGGGGAAACTAACTATGGCTACACCTTC | CASSTPYGETNYGYTF | TRBV5-8 | NA | NA | TRBJ1-2
TGTGCCAGCAGCTTAAACAGTCTCTATGGACCTCGGGGTACGCAGTATTTT | CASSLNSLYGPRGTQYF | TRBV5-6 | NA | NA | TRBJ2-3
TGTGCCAGCAGTGAAAGGGATCGGGGGACCCAGTACTTC | CASSERDRGTQYF | TRBV2 | NA | NA | TRBJ2-5
TGTGCCAGCAGCTTCTCCGGGACAGGCCCGTTCTTC | CASSFSGTGPFF | TRBV7-9 | TRBD1 | few | TRBJ2-1
TGTGCCAGCAGTTTGTCTCGGGAGAGCGGGGAGCTGTTTTTT | CASSLSRESGELFF | TRBV6-6 | NA | NA | TRBJ2-2
TGTGCCAGCAGTTACCCCCGGGGGACTAGCGTCTACGAGCAGTACTTC | CASSYPRGTSVYEQYF | TRBV6-2/TRBV6-3 | TRBD2 | NA | TRBJ2-7
TGTGCCAGTAGTGCAAAAGACAGGGGCTCCACAGATACGCAGTATTTT | CASSAKDRGSTDTQYF | TRBV19 | TRBD1 | NA | TRBJ2-3
TGTGCCAGCAGCTCCACTCGTAACACTGAAGCTTTCTTT | CASSSTRNTEAFF | TRBV5-5 | NA | NA | TRBJ1-1
TGTGCCAGCAGCTTGGTTCCGCAAGAGACCCAGTACTTC | CASSLVPQETQYF | TRBV5-4 | NA | NA | TRBJ2-5
TGTGCCAGCACCAAACAGAACACTGAAGCTTTCTTT | CASTKQNTEAFF | TRBV6-5 | NA | NA | TRBJ1-1
TGCGCCAGCAGCCAAGTATACGGGGGGCAAAATGAGCAGTTCTTC | CASSQVYGGQNEQFF | TRBV4-1 | NA | NA | TRBJ2-1
TGCGCCAGCAGCGTAGGGAGCTCTGGGGCCAACGTCCTGACTTTC | CASSVGSSGANVLTF | TRBV5-1 | NA | NA | TRBJ2-6
TGTGCCACCAGTGAGGCCGGGACAGTCGCTTCACCCCTCCACTTT | CATSEAGTVASPLHF | TRBV24-1 | TRBD1 | NA | TRBJ1-6
TGTGCCAGCAGCAAAGGGACAGGGAGGCAGCCTCTCTCGGTTTTCTTT | CASSKGTGRQPLSVFF | TRBV21-1 | NA | few | TRBJ1-1
TGTGCCAGCAGTGACCTGGAGGGTCTGAACACTGAAGCTTTCTTT | CASSDLEGLNTEAFF | TRBV6-4 | NA | NA | TRBJ1-1
TGTGCCAGCAGTGCCGACAGGGCCCAGGAAAAACTGTTTTTT | CASSADRAQEKLFF | TRBV6-1 | TRBD1 | once | TRBJ1-4
TGTGCCAGCAGCTTAGCCGGGAGGGCCATCGGGGAGCTGTTTTTT | CASSLAGRAIGELFF | TRBV11-3 | TRBD2 | NA | TRBJ2-2
TGCAGTGCTAGTTTGGCGGGAGGTCATCGGGGTGAGCAGTTCTTC | CSASLAGGHRGEQFF | TRBV20-1 | TRBD2 | NA | TRBJ2-1